The next 3 T cell receptor beta chains were all read from a single sample in a study of cytotoxic CD8 clonotypes in ibrutinib-treated CLL. Measured with immunoSEQ multiplex PCR; TCRdb has only the in-frame clones, and not every one. The table has about 330,000 clones, roughly 71% seen once. This sample comprised PBMCs, obtained after 36 months of ibrutinib treatment. The receptors were gathered from a human donor with chronic lymphocytic leukemia.

V gene TRBV13 combines with J gene TRBJ1-4; D gene ambiguous. This CDR3 is built from 15 residues. Trimming took 5 bases from V and 6 from J, leaving 16 bases between them. Germline values: CDR1 PRHDT, CDR2 FYEKMQ (reference sequence). The CDR3 reads CASSRGGAPHEKLFF. The CDR3 region has the DNA TGTGCCAGCAGCCGCGGCGGCGCTCCGCATGAAAAACTGTTTTTT.

This sequence joins TRBV28 and TRBJ1-2; D gene uncertain. Germline V lookup: CDR1 MDHEN, CDR2 SYDVKM. This CDR3 has 14 residues. Trimming removed 6 bases from V and 8 bases from J, with 19 bases in between. CDR3 bases: TGTGCCAGCAGGCGCAATCCTGCCTCCTTCGGCTACACCTTC. Translating it yields CASRRNPASFGYTF.

The table lists this clone with a few counts. This rearrangement joins TRBV29-1 to TRBJ2-6; 8 nucleotides line up with TRBD1. The CDR3 runs 14 residues. V trimming: 4 bases; J trimming: 11 bases; junction bases outside the gene matches: 10. Germline assignment: CDR1 SQVTM and CDR2 ANQGSEA. CDR3 loop: CSVVGTGDSYVLTF. DNA of the CDR3: TGCAGCGTTGTTGGGACAGGTGACTCTTACGTCCTGACTTTC.